This T cell receptor (beta chain) was profiled in a study of cytomegalovirus exposure and HLA in healthy donors. Study-wide results and caveats: Later analysis associated a missense DCLRE1C variant with TCR beta V- and J-gene trimming.

Concerning this clone: Its target is unknown.

Germline loops: CDR1 SNHLY, CDR2 FYNNEI. V was pared by 6 bases and J by 4 bases, with 15 bases between. This CDR3 region has 14 residues. Primers: 60 Vbeta forward and 13 Jbeta reverse. The method was immunoSEQ multiplex PCR; TCRdb's version includes in-frame clones alone and lacks a portion of them. The data show approximately 84,000 clones, 70% to 85% seen once. Healthy bone marrow donors made up the donor group. The V and J genes are TRBV2 and TRBJ1-2, with a weak D call TRBD1 (5 bases). Sample: PBMCs. This receptor was taken from a man between 40 and 49 years old in good health and CMV-seropositive. CDR3 nucleotides: TGTGCCAGCAGACCGGACAAGCTTATCTATGGCTACACCTTC. Protein product: CASRPDKLIYGYTF.